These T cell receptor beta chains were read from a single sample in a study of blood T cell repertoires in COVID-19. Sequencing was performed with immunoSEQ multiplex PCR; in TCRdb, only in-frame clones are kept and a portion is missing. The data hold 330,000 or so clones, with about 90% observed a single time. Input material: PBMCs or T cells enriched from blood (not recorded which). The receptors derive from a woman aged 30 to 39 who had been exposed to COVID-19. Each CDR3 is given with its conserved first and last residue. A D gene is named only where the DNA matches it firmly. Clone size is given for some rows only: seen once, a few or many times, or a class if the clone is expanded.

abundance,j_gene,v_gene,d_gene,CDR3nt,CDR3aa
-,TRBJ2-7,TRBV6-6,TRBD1,TGTGCCAGCAGTTACCCCGGACAGGCGACATACGAGCAGTACTTC,CASSYPGQATYEQYF
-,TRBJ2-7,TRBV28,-,TGTGCCAGCAGTTTACTCACAAGAAAGCAGTACTTC,CASSLLTRKQYF
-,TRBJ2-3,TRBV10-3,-,TGTGCCATCGCCAAGGGGCCCGGCACAGATACGCAGTATTTT,CAIAKGPGTDTQYF
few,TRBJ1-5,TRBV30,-,TGTGCCTGGAGTGGACAGGCCAATCAGCCCCAGCATTTT,CAWSGQANQPQHF
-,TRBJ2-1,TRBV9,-,TGTGCCAGCAGCGTAGGTGGGGCTAGTCCAGCGTCCTACAATGAGCAGTTCTTC,CASSVGGASPASYNEQFF
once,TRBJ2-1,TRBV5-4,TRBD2,TGTGCCAGCAGCTTGGGGACTAGCTACAATGAGCAGTTCTTC,CASSLGTSYNEQFF
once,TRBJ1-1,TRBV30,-,TGTGCCTGGAGTCCCTCGAGGCACGGCACTGAAGCTTTCTTT,CAWSPSRHGTEAFF
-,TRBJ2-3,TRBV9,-,TGTGCCAGCAGCGTAGGAGTAGCGGAGCACACAGATACGCAGTATTTT,CASSVGVAEHTDTQYF
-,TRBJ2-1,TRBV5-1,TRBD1,TGCGCCAGCACACTGGACAGGGCAAAGGATGAGCAGTTCTTC,CASTLDRAKDEQFF
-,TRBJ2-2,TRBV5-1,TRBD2,TGCGCCAGCGGGACTAGCGAGGGGACCGGGGAGCTGTTTTTT,CASGTSEGTGELFF
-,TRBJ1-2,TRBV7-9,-,TGTGCCAGCACCCCTACGGTTGCAGGCGCGAGTACCTTC,CASTPTVAGASTF
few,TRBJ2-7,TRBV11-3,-,TGTGCCAGCAGCGGCCAAGGACTCTACGAGCAGTACTTC,CASSGQGLYEQYF
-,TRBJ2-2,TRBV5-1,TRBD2,TGCGCCAGCAGCTTGGAAAGCGGGGGGCTGGCCGGGGAGCTGTTTTTT,CASSLESGGLAGELFF
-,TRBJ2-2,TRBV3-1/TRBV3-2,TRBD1,TGTGCCAGCAGCCAATTCAGGGGGCTTAACACCGGGGAGCTGTTTTTT,CASSQFRGLNTGELFF
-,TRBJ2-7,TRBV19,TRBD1,TGTGCCAGTAGTATCGGACAGGGGGCGTTCTACGAGCAGTACTTC,CASSIGQGAFYEQYF
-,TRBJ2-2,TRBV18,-,TGTGCCAGCCTTCAGCGGTTGGGGGAGCTGTTTTTT,CASLQRLGELFF
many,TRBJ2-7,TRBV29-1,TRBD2,TGCAGCGTTGAAGTCCGGCGGGAGGGAGGCTACGAGCAGTACTTC,CSVEVRREGGYEQYF
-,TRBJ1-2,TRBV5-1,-,TGCGCCAGCAGCTTGGTCGGCGCGGAAAATGGCTACACCTTC,CASSLVGAENGYTF
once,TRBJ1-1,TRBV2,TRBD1,TGTGCCAGCACCTGGGACAGGGTTCCTGAAGCTTTCTTT,CASTWDRVPEAFF
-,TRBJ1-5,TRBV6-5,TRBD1,TGTGCCAGCAGTCAACGCAGGGGGCCGGGGCAGCCCCAGCATTTT,CASSQRRGPGQPQHF
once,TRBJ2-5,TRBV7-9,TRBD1,TGTGCCAGCAGCCAGGGGAAGGGACAGAAAGAGACCCAGTACTTC,CASSQGKGQKETQYF
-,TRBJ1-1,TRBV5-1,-,TGCGCCAGCAGCTTGCCCGGGGGGAACACTGAAGCTTTCTTT,CASSLPGGNTEAFF
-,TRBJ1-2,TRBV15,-,TGTGCCACCAGCAGAGATGGGACTTCTGGCTACACCTTC,CATSRDGTSGYTF
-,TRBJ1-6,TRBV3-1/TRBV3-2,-,TGTGCCAGCAGCCAATTCCAGGGCTTAAATAATTCACCCCTCCACTTT,CASSQFQGLNNSPLHF
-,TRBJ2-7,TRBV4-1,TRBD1,TGCGCCAGCAGCCAACCGGCCGGTGTTGGGCAGGGGGAGATCATGTACGAGCAGTACTTC,CASSQPAGVGQGEIMYEQYF
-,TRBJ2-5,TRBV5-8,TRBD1,TGTGCCAGCAGTTTTGATAGGGGGCGGCAAGAGACCCAGTACTTC,CASSFDRGRQETQYF
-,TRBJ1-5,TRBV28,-,TGTGCCAGCACCCTCACGGGTTTTGAGGCACTCAATCAGCCCCAGCATTTT,CASTLTGFEALNQPQHF
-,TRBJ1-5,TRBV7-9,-,TGTGCCAGCAGCTTATCGATGGGGCATTCGGATCAGCCCCAGCATTTT,CASSLSMGHSDQPQHF
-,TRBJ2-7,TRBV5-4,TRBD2,TGTGCCAGCAGCTGGGGACTAGCGGGAGGAGTTGGGGAGCAGTACTTC,CASSWGLAGGVGEQYF
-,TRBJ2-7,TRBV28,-,TGTGCCAGCAGTTTACCGGGGTTCGGCTACGAGCAGTACTTC,CASSLPGFGYEQYF
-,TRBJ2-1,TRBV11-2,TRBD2,TGTGCCAGCAGCCCCAGGGCGGGAGGCTCCTACAATGAGCAGTTCTTC,CASSPRAGGSYNEQFF
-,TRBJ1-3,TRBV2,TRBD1,TGTGCCAGCAGTGAACTTTCGACAGGGCGAAACACCATATATTTT,CASSELSTGRNTIYF
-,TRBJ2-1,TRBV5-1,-,TGCGCCAGCAGCTTGGAGGGTATCGGGAGTAATGAGCAGTTCTTC,CASSLEGIGSNEQFF
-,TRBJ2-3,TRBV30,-,TGTGCCTGGAGCTTACTAGACAGCACAGATACGCAGTATTTT,CAWSLLDSTDTQYF
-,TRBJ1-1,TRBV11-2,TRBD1,TGTGCCAGCAGCCCCGGACAGGTGATGAACACTGAAGCTTTCTTT,CASSPGQVMNTEAFF
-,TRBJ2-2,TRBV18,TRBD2,TGTGCCAGCTCACCATATTCTCTCGCGGGAGGCGTCACCGGGGAGCTGTTTTTT,CASSPYSLAGGVTGELFF
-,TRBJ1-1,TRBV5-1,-,TGCGCCAGCAGCTTGCAGGGGCGGAACACTGAAGCTTTCTTT,CASSLQGRNTEAFF
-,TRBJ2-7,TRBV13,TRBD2,TGTGCCAGCAGCGGGGGGACTAGCGGGAAGTACGAGCAGTACTTC,CASSGGTSGKYEQYF
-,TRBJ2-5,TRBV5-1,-,TGCGCCAGCAGCTTGGGTGCTCTAGAAGCCCAGTACTTC,CASSLGALEAQYF
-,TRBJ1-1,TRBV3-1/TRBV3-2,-,TGTGCCAGCAGCCCCATCCTGAACACTGAAGCTTTCTTT,CASSPILNTEAFF
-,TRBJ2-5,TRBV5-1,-,TGCGCCAGCAGCTTGCAGGTCGGGACCCAGTACTTC,CASSLQVGTQYF
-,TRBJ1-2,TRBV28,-,TGTGCCAGCAGTTCCCTCCCGGCCTGGGAGACCCAAGAACACTATGGCTACACCTTC,CASSSLPAWETQEHYGYTF
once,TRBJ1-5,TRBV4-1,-,TGCGCCAGCAGCCTAGCAATTGCGACCAATCAGCCCCAGCATTTT,CASSLAIATNQPQHF
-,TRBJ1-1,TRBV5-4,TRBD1,TGTGCCAGCAGCTCCGGAGGGACAGGAGACGAAGCTTTCTTT,CASSSGGTGDEAFF
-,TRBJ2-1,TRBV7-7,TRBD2,TGTGCTAGCAGCCCCCTTGCGACTAGCTCGGGTGAGCAGTTCTTC,CASSPLATSSGEQFF
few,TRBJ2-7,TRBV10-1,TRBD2,TGCGCCAGCAGTGAGGGAGGGACTAGACTTTCCGAGCAGTACTTC,CASSEGGTRLSEQYF
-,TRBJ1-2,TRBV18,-,TGTGCCAGCTCATCAAACTCAGGGGACTATGGCTACACCTTC,CASSSNSGDYGYTF
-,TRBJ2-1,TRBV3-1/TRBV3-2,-,TGTGCCAGCAGCCAAGGGACTAATGAGCAGTTCTTC,CASSQGTNEQFF
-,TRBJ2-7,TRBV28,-,TGTGCCAGCGGGGGGAACTACGAGCAGTACTTC,CASGGNYEQYF
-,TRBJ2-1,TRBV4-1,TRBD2,TGCGCCAGCAGCCAAGAGGCTAGCGGGAGCTTAGATGAGCAGTTCTTC,CASSQEASGSLDEQFF
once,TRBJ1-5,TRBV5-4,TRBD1,TGTGCCAGCAGTTATAACAGGGGGCAAGGCAATCAGCCCCAGCATTTT,CASSYNRGQGNQPQHF
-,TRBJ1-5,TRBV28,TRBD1,TGTGCCAGCCAACAGGGGTCACGCAATCAGCCCCAGCATTTT,CASQQGSRNQPQHF
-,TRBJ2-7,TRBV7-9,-,TGTGCCAGCAGCTTAGCAGCGAACTACGAGCAGTACTTC,CASSLAANYEQYF
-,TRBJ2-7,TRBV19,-,TGTGCCAGTAGTATTGGAGGGGGAGGGCCCTACTACGAGCAGTACTTC,CASSIGGGGPYYEQYF
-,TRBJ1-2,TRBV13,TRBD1,TGTGCCAGCAGTTCACCCGGGACAGGGGACTATGGCTACACCTTC,CASSSPGTGDYGYTF
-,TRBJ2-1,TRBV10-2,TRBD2,TGCGCCAGCACGCGGACTAGCGGCTACAATGAGCAGTTCTTC,CASTRTSGYNEQFF
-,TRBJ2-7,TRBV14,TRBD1,TGTGCCAGCAGCCAACTGAGGACAGGTAATCCCTACGAGCAGTACTTC,CASSQLRTGNPYEQYF
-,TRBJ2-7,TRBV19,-,TGTGCCAGTAGTATCGTGGGGGCCCTTGGCGAGCAGTACTTC,CASSIVGALGEQYF
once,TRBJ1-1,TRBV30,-,TGTGCCTGGAGTGTAGGGGGTATCGGAGCTTTCTTT,CAWSVGGIGAFF
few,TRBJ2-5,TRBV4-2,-,TGTGCCAGCAGCCAAGATCACGGGGTCCAAGAGACCCAGTACTTC,CASSQDHGVQETQYF